The clone carrying this T cell receptor beta chain has only one observation. The data were taken from a study of Ad26.COV2.S vaccination and SARS-CoV-2 variants. The data were produced by immunoSEQ multiplex PCR, yet TCRdb's version contains in-frame clones alone and is incomplete. The sample consists of hundreds of thousands of clones, just over 90% of them appearing once. CDR3 size: 13 residues. V was clipped by 0 bases and J by 9 bases, with 6 bases between them. CDR1 is MNHEY and CDR2 is SVGEGT in the germline V gene. This specimen was peripheral blood, taken after recovery from COVID-19. This sequence was found in a human donor who had recovered from COVID-19. The genes are TRBV6-2 or TRBV6-3 and TRBJ1-6; D not certain. The CDR3 loop is CASSYSASSPLHF. The CDR3 DNA reads TGTGCCAGCAGTTACTCGGCGAGTTCACCCCTCCACTTT.